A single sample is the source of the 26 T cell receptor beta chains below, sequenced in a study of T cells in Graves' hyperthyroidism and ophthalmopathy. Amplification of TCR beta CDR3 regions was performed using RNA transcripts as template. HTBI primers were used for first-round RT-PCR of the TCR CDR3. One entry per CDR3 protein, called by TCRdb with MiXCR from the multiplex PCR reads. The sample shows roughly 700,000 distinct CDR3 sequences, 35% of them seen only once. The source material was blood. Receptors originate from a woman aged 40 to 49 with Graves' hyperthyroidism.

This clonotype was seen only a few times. CDR3 sequence: CASGTGGAGDTEAFF. In nucleotides, the CDR3 is TGTGCCAGCGGAACAGGGGGCGCTGGGGACACTGAAGCTTTCTTT. The chain links TRBV6-1 to TRBJ1-1; TRBD1 matches at 9 bases. The CDR3 sequence is 15 residues long. Germline V gives CDR1 MNHNS, CDR2 SASEGT. V shed 8 bases and J 3 bases; nucleotides not matched to a gene: 10.

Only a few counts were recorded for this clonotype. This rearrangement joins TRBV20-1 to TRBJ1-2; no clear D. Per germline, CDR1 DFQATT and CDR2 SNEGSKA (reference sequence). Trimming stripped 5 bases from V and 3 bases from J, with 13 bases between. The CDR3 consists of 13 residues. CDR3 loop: CSASSGSDYGYTF. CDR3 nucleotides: TGCAGTGCTTCCTCGGGGTCCGACTATGGCTACACCTTC.

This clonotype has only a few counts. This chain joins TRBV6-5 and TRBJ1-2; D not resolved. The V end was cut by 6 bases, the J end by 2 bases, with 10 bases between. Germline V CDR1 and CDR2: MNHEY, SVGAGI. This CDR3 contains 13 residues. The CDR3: CASRITGNYGYTF. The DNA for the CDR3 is TGTGCCAGCAGAATTACCGGGAACTATGGCTACACCTTC.

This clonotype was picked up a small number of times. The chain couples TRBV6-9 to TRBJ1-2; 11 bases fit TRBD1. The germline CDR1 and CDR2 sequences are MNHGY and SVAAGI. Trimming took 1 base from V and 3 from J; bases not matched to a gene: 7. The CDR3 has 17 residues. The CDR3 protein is CASSYCRTGGAHYGYTF. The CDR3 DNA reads TGTGCCAGCAGTTATTGTCGGACAGGGGGCGCACACTATGGCTACACCTTC.

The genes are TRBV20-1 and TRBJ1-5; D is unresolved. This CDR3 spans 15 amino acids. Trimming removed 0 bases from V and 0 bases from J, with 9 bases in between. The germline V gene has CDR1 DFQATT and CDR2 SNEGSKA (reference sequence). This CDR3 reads CSARDWVNSNQPQHF. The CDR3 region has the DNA TGCAGTGCTAGAGATTGGGTTAATAGCAATCAGCCCCAGCATTTT.

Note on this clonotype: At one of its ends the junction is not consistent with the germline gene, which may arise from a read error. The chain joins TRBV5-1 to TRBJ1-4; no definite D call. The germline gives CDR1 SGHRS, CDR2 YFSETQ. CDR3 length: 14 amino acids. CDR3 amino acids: CASGFGQEGEKLFF. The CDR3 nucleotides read TGCGCCAGCGGCTTCGGGCAGGAGGGTGAAAAACTGTTTTTT.

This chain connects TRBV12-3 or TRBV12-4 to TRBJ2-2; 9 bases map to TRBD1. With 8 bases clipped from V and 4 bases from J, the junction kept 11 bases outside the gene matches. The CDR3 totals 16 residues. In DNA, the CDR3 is TGTGCCAGCCGATCGTCCGGGACAGGGACCACCGGGGAGCTGTTTTTT. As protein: CASRSSGTGTTGELFF.

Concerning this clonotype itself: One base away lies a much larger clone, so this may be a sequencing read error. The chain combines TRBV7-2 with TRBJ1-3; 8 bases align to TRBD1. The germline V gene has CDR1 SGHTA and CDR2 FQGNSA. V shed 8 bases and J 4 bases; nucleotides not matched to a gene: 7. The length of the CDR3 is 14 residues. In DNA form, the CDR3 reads TGTGCCAGCGGCACGCAGGGGGCGGGAAACACCATATATTTT. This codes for CASGTQGAGNTIYF.

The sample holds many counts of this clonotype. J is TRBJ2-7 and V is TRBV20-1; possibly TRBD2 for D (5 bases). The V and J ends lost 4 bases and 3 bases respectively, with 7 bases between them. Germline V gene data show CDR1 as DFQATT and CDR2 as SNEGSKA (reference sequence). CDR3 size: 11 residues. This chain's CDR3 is CSAKTSYEQYF. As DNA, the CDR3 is TGCAGTGCTAAAACTAGCTACGAGCAGTACTTC.

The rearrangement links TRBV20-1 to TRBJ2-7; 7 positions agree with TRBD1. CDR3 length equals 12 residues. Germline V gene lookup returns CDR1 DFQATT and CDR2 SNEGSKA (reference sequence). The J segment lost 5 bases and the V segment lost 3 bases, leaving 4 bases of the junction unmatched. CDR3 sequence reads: CSARTGTHEQYF. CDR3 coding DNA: TGCAGTGCTAGGACAGGGACCCACGAGCAGTACTTC.

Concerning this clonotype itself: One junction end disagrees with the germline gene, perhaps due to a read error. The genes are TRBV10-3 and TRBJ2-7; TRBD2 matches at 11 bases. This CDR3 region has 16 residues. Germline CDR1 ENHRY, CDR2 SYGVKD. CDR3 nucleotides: TGTGCCAGCAGTCTAGCGGGAGGAGTTTTTTCCTACGAGCAGTACTTC. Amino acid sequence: CASSLAGGVFSYEQYF.

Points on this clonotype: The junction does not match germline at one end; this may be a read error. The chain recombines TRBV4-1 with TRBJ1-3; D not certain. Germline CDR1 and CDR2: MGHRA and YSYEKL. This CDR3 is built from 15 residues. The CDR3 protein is CASSFTGTSGNTIYF. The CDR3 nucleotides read TGTGCCAGCAGCTTTACGGGAACTTCTGGAAACACCATATATTTT.

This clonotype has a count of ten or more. CDR3 coding DNA: TGCGCCAGCACGTCCCTTAATCAGCCCCAGCATTTT. It codes for CASTSLNQPQHF. The V and J genes are TRBV10-2 and TRBJ1-5; D is unresolved. From germline, CDR1 is WSHSY and CDR2 SAAADI. V was cut by 7 bases and J by 4 bases, with 8 bases left in between. This CDR3 has 12 amino acids.

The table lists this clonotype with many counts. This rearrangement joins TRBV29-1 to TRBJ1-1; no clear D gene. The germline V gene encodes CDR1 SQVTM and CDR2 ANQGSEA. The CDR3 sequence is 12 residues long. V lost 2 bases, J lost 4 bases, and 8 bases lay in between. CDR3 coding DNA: TGCAGCGTTGAACCCGGGCGCACTGAAGCTTTCTTT. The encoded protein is CSVEPGRTEAFF.

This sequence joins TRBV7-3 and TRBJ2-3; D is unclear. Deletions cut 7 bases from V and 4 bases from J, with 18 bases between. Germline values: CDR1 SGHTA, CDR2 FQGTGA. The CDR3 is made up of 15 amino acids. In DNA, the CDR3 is TGTGCCAGCACCCCGTCCACTTTTCGGGCAGATACGCAGTATTTT. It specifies CASTPSTFRADTQYF.

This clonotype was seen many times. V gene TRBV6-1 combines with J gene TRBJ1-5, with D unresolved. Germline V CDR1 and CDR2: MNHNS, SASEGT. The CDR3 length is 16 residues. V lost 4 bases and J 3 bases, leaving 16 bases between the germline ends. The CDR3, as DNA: TGTGCCAGCAGTGGAGGTAGGGCAGTCTTCAATCAGCCCCAGCATTTT. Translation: CASSGGRAVFNQPQHF.

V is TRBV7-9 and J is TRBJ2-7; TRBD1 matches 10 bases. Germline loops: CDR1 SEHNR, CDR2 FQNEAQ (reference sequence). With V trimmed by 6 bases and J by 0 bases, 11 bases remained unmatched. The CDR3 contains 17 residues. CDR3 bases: TGTGCCAGCAGTCGGACAGGGGGGGGAAGGAGCTCCTACGAGCAGTACTTC. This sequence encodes CASSRTGGGRSSYEQYF.

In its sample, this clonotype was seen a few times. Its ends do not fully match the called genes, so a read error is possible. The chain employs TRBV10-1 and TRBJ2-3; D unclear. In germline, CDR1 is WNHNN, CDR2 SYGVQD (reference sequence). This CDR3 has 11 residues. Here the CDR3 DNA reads TGCACCAGCAGCGCGGTCAATACGCAGTATTTT. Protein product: CTSSAVNTQYF.

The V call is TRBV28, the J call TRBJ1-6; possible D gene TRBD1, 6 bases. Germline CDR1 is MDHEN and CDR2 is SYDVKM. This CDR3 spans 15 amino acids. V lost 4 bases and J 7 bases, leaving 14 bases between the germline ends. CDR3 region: CASSSQDRTNSPLHF. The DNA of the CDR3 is TGTGCCAGCAGTTCCCAGGACAGAACCAATTCACCCCTCCACTTT.

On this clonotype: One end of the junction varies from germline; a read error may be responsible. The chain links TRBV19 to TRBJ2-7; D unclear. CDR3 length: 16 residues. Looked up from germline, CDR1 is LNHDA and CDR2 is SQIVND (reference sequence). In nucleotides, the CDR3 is TGTGCCAGCAGTTACTCGGCGGCAGGAAAGTCCTACAAGCAGTACTTC. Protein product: CASSYSAAGKSYKQYF.

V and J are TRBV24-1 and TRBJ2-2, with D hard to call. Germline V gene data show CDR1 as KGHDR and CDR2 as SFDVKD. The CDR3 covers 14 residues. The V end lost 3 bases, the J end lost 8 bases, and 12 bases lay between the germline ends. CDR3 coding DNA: TGTGCCACCAGTGATGGTGGTTTGAGGGGGGAGCTGTTTTTT. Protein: CATSDGGLRGELFF.

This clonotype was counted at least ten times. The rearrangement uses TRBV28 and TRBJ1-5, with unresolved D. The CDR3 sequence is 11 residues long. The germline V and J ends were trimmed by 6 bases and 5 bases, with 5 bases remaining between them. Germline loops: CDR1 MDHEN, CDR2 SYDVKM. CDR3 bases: TGTGCCAGCAGCTCTGATCAGCCCCAGCATTTT. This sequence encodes CASSSDQPQHF.

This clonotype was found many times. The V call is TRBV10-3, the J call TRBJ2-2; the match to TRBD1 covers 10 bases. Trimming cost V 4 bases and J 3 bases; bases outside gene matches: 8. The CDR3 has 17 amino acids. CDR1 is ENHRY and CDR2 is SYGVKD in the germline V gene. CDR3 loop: CAISGDRGYMDTGELFF. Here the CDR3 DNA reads TGTGCCATCAGTGGGGACAGGGGATATATGGACACCGGGGAGCTGTTTTTT.

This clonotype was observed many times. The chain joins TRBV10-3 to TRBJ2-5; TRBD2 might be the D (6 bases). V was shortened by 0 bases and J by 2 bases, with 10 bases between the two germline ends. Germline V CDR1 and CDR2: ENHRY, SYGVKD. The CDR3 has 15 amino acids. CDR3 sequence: CAISESMGGQETQYF. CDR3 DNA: TGTGCCATCAGTGAGTCGATGGGGGGTCAAGAGACCCAGTACTTC.

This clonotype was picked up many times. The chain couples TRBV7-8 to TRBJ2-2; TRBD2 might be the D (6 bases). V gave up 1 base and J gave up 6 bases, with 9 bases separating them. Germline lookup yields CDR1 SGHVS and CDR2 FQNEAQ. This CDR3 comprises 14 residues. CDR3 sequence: CASSLVADPGELFF. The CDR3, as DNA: TGTGCCAGCAGCTTAGTAGCGGACCCCGGGGAGCTGTTTTTT.

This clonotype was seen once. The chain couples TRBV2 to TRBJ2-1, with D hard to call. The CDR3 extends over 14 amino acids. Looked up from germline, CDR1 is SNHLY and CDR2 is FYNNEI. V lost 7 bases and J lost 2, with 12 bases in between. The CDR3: CASTRLLPYNEQFF. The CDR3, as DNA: TGTGCCAGCACTAGACTGCTACCCTACAATGAGCAGTTCTTC.